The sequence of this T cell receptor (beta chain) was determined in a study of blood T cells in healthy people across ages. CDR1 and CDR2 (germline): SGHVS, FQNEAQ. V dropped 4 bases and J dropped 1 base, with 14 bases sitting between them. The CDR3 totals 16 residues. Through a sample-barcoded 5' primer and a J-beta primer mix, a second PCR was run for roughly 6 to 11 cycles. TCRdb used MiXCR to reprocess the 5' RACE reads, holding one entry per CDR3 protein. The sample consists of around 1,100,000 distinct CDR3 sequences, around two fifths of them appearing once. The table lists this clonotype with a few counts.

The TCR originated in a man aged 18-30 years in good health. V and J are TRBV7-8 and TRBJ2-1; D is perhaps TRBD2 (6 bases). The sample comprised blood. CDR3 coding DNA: TGTGCCAGCAGCTCTGGGGACTCCCCATCCTACAATGAGCAGTTCTTC. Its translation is CASSSGDSPSYNEQFF. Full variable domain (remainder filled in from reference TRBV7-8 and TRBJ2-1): GAGVSQSPRYKVAKRGQDVALRCDPISGHVSLFWYQQALGQGPEFLTYFQNEAQLDKSGLPSDRFFAERPEGSVSTLKIQRTQQEDSAVYLCASSSGDSPSYNEQFFGPGTRLTVL.